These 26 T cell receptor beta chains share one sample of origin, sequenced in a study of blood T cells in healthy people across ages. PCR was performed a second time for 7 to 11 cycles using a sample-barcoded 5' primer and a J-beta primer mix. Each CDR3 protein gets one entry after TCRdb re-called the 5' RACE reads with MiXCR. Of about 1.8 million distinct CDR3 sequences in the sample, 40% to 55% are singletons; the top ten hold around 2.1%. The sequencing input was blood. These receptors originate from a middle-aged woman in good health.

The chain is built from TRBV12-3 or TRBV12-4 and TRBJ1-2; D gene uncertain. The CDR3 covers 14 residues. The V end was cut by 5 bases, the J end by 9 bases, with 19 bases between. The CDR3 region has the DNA TGTGCCAGCAGTCCTCAGGACCGCATAAAGAGCTACACCTTC. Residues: CASSPQDRIKSYTF.

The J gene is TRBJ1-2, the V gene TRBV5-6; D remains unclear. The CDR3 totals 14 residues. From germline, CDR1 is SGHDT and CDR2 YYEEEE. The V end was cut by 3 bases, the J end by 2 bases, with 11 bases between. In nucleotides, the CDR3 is TGTGCCAGCAGCTACATCTCGGACAACTATGGCTACACCTTC. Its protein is CASSYISDNYGYTF.

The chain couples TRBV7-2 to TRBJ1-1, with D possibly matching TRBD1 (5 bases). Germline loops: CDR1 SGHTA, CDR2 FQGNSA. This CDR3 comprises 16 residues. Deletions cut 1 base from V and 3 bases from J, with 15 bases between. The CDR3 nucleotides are TGTGCCAGCAGCTTAGTGCAGGGCGAGGGAGACACTGAAGCTTTCTTT. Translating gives CASSLVQGEGDTEAFF.

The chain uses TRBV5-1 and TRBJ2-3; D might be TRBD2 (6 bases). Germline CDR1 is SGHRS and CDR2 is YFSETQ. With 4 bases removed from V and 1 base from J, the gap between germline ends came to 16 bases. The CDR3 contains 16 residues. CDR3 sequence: CASSDPGRRGTDTQYF. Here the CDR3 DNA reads TGCGCCAGCAGCGACCCGGGGAGGAGGGGCACAGATACGCAGTATTTT.

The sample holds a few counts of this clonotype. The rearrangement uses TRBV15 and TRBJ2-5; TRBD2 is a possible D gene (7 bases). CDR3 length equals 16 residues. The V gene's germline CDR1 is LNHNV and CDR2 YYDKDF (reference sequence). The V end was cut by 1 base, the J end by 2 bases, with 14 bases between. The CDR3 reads CATSRVGGRGQETQYF. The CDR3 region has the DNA TGTGCCACCAGCAGAGTCGGGGGGCGGGGACAAGAGACCCAGTACTTC.

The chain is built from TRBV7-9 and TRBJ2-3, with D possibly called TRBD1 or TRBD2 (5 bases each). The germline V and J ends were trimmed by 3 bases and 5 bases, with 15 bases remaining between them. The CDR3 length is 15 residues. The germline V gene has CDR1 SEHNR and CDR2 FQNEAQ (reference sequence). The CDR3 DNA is TGTGCCAGCAGCTTGGGACGCTTGTGGGAAGATACGCAGTATTTT. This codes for CASSLGRLWEDTQYF.

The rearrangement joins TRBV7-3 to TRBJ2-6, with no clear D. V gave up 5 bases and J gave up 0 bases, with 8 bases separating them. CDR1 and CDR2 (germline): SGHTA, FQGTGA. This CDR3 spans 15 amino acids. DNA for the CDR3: TGTGCCAGCAGCGGCTCCCACTCTGGGGCCAACGTCCTGACTTTC. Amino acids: CASSGSHSGANVLTF.

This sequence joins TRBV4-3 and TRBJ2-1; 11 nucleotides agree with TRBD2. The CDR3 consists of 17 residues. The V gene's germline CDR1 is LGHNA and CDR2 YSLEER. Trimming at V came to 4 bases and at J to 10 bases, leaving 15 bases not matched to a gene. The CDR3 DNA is TGCGCCAGCAGCCCTAGTATAGCGGGGGGGTCGGAGGGGGAGCAGTTCTTC. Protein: CASSPSIAGGSEGEQFF.

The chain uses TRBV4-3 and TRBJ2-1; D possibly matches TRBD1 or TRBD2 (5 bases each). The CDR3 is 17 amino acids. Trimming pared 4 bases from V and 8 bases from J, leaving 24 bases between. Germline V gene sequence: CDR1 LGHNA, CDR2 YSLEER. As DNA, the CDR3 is TGCGCCAGCAGCCTCGGAAGTGGGGGTTTAAAGGGAGATGAGCAGTTCTTC. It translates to CASSLGSGGLKGDEQFF.

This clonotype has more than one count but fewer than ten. CDR3 region: CASSPPRNGRRQFF. DNA for the CDR3: TGCGCCAGCAGCCCCCCTAGAAACGGTCGTCGGCAGTTCTTC. The chain is built from TRBV4-1 and TRBJ2-1; no reliable D call. Germline CDR1 is MGHRA and CDR2 is YSYEKL. V was pared by 4 bases and J by 12 bases, with 19 bases between. This CDR3 has 14 residues.

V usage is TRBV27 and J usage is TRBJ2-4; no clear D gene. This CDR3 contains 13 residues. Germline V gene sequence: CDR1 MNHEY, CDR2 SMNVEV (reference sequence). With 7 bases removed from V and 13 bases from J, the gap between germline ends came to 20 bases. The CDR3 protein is CASTPLWLHEQYF. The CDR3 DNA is TGTGCCAGCACTCCCCTCTGGTTGCATGAGCAGTACTTC.

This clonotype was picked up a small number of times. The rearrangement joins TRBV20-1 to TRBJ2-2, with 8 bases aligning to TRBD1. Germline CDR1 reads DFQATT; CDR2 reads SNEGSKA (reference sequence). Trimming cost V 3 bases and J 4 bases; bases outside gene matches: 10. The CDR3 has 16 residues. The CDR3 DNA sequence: TGCAGTGCTAGGCCGAGAAAGCAGGGGGCCACCGGGGAGCTGTTTTTT. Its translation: CSARPRKQGATGELFF.

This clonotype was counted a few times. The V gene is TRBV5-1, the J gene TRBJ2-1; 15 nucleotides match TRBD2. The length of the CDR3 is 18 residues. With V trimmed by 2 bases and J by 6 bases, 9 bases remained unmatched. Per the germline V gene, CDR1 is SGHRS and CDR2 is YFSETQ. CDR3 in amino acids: CASSFWTSGGASGNEQFF. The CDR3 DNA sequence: TGCGCCAGCAGCTTTTGGACTAGCGGGGGGGCCTCGGGCAATGAGCAGTTCTTC.

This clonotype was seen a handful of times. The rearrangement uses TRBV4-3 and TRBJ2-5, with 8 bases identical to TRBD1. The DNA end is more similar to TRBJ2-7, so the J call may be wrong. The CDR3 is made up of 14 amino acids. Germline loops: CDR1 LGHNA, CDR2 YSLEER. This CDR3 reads CASSQDRGTGEQYF. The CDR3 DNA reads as TGCGCCAGCAGCCAAGATCGCGGGACAGGCGAGCAGTACTTC.

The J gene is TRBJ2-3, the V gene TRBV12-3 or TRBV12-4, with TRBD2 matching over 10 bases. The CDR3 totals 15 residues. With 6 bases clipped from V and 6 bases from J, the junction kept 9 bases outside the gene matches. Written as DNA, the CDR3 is TGTGCCAGCAGCCGCGCCAGAGCGGGGGGGGATACGCAGTATTTT. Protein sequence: CASSRARAGGDTQYF.

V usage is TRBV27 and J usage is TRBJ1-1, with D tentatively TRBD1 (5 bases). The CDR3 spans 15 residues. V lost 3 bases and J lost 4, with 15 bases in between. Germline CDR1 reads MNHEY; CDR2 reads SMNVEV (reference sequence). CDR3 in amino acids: CASSLSGYGGTEAFF. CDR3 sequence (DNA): TGTGCCAGCAGTTTGTCAGGGTACGGGGGCACTGAAGCTTTCTTT.

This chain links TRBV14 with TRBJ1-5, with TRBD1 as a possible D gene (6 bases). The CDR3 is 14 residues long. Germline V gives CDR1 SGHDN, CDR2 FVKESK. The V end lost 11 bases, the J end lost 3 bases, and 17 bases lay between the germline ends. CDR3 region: CAESGVGNNQPQHF. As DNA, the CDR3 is TGTGCCGAATCAGGGGTGGGTAACAATCAGCCCCAGCATTTT.

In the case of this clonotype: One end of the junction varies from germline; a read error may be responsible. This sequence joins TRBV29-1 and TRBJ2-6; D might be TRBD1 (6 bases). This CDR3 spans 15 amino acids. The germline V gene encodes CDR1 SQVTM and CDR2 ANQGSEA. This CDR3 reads CSVESRGSGANILTF. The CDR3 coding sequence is TGCAGCGTTGAGAGCAGGGGCTCTGGGGCCAACATCCTGACTTTC.

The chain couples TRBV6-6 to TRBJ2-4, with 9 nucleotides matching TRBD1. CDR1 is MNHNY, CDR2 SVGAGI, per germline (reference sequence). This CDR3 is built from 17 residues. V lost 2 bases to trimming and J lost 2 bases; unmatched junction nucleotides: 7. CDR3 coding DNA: TGTGCCAGCAGTTACCTGGACAGGGGAATTCCCAAAAACATTCAGTACTTC. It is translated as CASSYLDRGIPKNIQYF.

Here the CDR3 DNA reads TGTGCCAGCAGTGGACAGGGGCGGGGGAATGAGCAGTTCTTC. Amino acid sequence: CASSGQGRGNEQFF. This chain connects TRBV25-1 to TRBJ2-1; maybe TRBD1 (8 bases). Germline assignment: CDR1 MGHDK and CDR2 SYGVNS. V lost 4 bases and J 7 bases, leaving 14 bases between the germline ends. There are 14 residues in the CDR3.

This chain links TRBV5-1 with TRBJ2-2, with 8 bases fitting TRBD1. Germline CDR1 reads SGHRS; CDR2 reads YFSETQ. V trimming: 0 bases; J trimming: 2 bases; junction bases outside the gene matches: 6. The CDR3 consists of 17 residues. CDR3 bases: TGCGCCAGCAGCTTGGATGGACAGGGACCTAACACCGGGGAGCTGTTTTTT. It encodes CASSLDGQGPNTGELFF.

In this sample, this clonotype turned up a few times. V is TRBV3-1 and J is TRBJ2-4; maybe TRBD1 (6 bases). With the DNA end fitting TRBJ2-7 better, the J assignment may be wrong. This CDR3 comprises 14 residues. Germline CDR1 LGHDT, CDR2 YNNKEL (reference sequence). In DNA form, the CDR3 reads TGTGCCAGCAGCCAAGATACGCAGGGGAGCGAGCAGTACTTC. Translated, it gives CASSQDTQGSEQYF.

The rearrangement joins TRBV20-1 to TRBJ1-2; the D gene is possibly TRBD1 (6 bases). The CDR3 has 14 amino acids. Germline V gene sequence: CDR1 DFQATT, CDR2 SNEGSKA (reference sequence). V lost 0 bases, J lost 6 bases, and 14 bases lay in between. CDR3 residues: CSARDGGAADGYTF. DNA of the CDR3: TGCAGTGCTAGAGATGGGGGGGCGGCGGATGGCTACACCTTC.

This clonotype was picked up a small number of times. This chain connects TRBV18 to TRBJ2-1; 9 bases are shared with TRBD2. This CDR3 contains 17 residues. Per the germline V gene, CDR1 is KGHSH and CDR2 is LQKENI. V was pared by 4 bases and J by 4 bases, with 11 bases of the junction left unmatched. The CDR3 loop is CASSRGVLAGLYNEQFF. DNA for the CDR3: TGTGCCAGCTCACGCGGGGTACTAGCGGGTCTATACAATGAGCAGTTCTTC.

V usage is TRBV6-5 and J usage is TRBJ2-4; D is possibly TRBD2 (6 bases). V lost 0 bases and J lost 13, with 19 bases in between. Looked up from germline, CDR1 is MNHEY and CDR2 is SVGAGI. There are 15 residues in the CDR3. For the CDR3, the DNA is TGTGCCAGCAGTTACTCGATGGAGGGTTTGGGACGGCAGTACTTC. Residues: CASSYSMEGLGRQYF.

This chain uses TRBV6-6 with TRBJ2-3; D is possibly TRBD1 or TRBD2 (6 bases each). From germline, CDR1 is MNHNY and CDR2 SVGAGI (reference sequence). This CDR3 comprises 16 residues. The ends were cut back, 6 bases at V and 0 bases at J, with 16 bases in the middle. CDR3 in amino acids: CASRSYREVSTDTQYF. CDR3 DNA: TGTGCCAGCAGATCCTACAGGGAGGTTAGCACAGATACGCAGTATTTT.